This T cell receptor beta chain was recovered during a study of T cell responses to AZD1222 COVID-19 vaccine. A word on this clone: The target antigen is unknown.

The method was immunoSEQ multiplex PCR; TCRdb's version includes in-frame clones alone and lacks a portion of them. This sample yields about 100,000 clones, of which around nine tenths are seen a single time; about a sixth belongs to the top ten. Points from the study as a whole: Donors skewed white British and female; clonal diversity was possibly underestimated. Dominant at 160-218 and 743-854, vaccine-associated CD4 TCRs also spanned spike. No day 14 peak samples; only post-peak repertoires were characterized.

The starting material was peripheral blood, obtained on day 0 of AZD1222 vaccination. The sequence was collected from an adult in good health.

Here the CDR3 reads CASSLAREWTSYEQYF. The CDR3 DNA sequence: TGTGCCAGCAGCTTAGCACGGGAGTGGACTTCCTACGAGCAGTACTTC. The chain recombines TRBV7-9 with TRBJ2-7, with a weak D call TRBD2 (6 bases). V was cut by 0 bases and J by 1 base, with 13 bases left in between. Germline loops: CDR1 SEHNR, CDR2 FQNEAQ (reference sequence). The CDR3 covers 16 residues. Complete variable domain (other parts from reference TRBV7-9 and TRBJ2-7): DTGVSQNPRHKITKRGQNVTFRCDPISEHNRLYWYRQTLGQGPEFLTYFQNEAQLEKSRLLSDRFSAERPKGSFSTLEIQRTEQGDSAMYLCASSLAREWTSYEQYFGPGTRLTVT.